The T cell receptor beta chain described here comes from a study of CD8 T cells in ankylosing spondylitis. A single record per CDR3 protein comes from TCRdb applying MiXCR to the 5' RACE reads. The table includes some 130,000 distinct CDR3 sequences, roughly 13% detected once. Findings and caveats of the study: Ankylosing spondylitis blood appeared to carry a characteristic TCR beta motif of roughly eight highly homologous variants.

Worth noting for this clonotype: Its antigen remains unknown. This may stem from a read error, because a much larger clone lies one nucleotide away.

From germline, CDR1 is LNHNV and CDR2 YYDKDF (reference sequence). The CDR3 runs 14 residues. Source material: blood, either unsorted or a sorted T cell fraction (not recorded which). This chain links TRBV15 with TRBJ2-2; D gene unclear. This receptor was taken from a female donor with ankylosing spondylitis or in good health (not recorded which). CDR3 sequence (DNA): TGTGCCACCAGCAGAATGGAAGCAACCGAGGAGCTGTTTTTT. Protein: CATSRMEATEELFF.